This T cell receptor beta chain was identified in a study of blood T cell repertoires in COVID-19. In the study overall: Researchers got acute and convalescent COVID-19 samples from the United States, Italy and Spain.

The protocol was immunoSEQ multiplex PCR, while the TCRdb copy is restricted to in-frame clones and leaves out a portion. The table lists fewer than 150,000 clones, roughly 85% of them singletons. Enrollment of patients from Seattle took place during active infection, with longitudinal follow-up. CDR1 and CDR2 (germline): SGHTA, FQGNSA. Trimming shortened V by 2 bases and J by 3 bases, and 17 bases separated the two germline ends. CDR3 length: 17 amino acids. Sequencing was done on a sample of peripheral blood. This rearrangement joins TRBV7-2 to TRBJ1-5, with D tentatively TRBD1 (5 bases). The TCR originated in an older woman with COVID-19, enrolled during active disease. CDR3 coding DNA: TGTGCCAGCAGCTTATTTGCAGGGCGGTATCTCAATCAGCCCCAGCATTTT. This sequence encodes CASSLFAGRYLNQPQHF. The whole variable domain, remainder taken from reference TRBV7-2 and TRBJ1-5, is GAGVSQSPSNKVTEKGKDVELRCDPISGHTALYWYRQSLGQGLEFLIYFQGNSAPDKSGLPSDRFSAERTGGSVSTLTIQRTQQEDSAVYLCASSLFAGRYLNQPQHFGDGTRLSIL.